Reported below is one TCR beta chain. The data were taken from a study of blood T cell repertoires in COVID-19. Across the study: Acute and convalescent COVID-19 samples came from the United States, Italy and Spain. T cells, B-cell-depleted T cells, or PBMCs supplied cDNA or gDNA.

Per the original methods: Reference gene primer amplification yielded estimated nucleated cell counts. Method: immunoSEQ multiplex PCR; TCRdb's copy keeps in-frame clones and lacks some. V, J and clone size derive from that table, while D and trimming were established from the DNA sequence. The sample yields 190,000 or so clones, approximately 86% seen once. The CDR3 spans 14 residues. The V gene's germline CDR1 is SGHNT and CDR2 YYREEE (reference sequence). The V end lost 2 bases, the J end lost 5 bases, and 10 bases lay between the germline ends. The sequence was collected from a middle-aged man with active or convalescent COVID-19. The sequencing input was peripheral blood. This chain connects TRBV5-4 to TRBJ2-2; D perhaps matches TRBD2 (5 bases). The chain's CDR3 is CASSFGGGTGELFF. CDR3 coding DNA: TGTGCCAGCAGCTTCGGCGGCGGGACCGGGGAGCTGTTTTTT. The variable domain in full, completed from reference TRBV5-4 and TRBJ2-2, reads ETGVTQSPTHLIKTRGQQVTLRCSSQSGHNTVSWYQQALGQGPQFIFQYYREEENGRGNFPPRFSGLQFPNYSSELNVNALELDDSALYLCASSFGGGTGELFFGEGSRLTVL.